This is a list of T cell receptor beta chains from one sample in a study of PD-1 blockade in classical Hodgkin lymphoma. Sequencing used immunoSEQ multiplex PCR; TCRdb keeps in-frame clones, though not all of them. The repertoire holds just under 30,000 clones, with 85% as singletons. The specimen comprised CD4+ T cells from blood, sampled at baseline. Every receptor here comes from a human donor with classical Hodgkin lymphoma. The CDR3 runs from the conserved cysteine through the conserved F or W. The D gene is left open where the match is weak.

TRBV5-6	TRBJ2-2	TRBD2	CASSLRTSGSGELFF
TRBV25-1	TRBJ1-2	.	CASSVGSGGYTF
TRBV2	TRBJ2-3	TRBD1	CASSLTGGKDTQYF
TRBV11-1	TRBJ1-2	.	CASSNWYGYTF
TRBV4-1	TRBJ2-1	TRBD2	CASAYHRRGLAGSYNEQFF
TRBV27	TRBJ2-1	TRBD2	CASSLVGSGSSNEQFF
TRBV19	TRBJ2-2	.	CASSFPGGGGELFF
TRBV9	TRBJ1-1	TRBD1	CASSVGTGGINTEAFF
TRBV19	TRBJ1-2	.	CASRPVGRSGDGYTF
TRBV7-2	TRBJ1-1	TRBD1	CASSPGTGGWNTEAFF
TRBV10-3	TRBJ2-5	.	CAIRGQEGETQYF
TRBV28	TRBJ2-7	.	CASSLRPPNYYEQYF
TRBV28	TRBJ1-1	.	CASSFLQGPSAFF
TRBV5-6	TRBJ2-3	TRBD2	CASSFSGRGADTQYF
TRBV9	TRBJ2-7	TRBD2	CASSVISGRAEEQYF
TRBV28	TRBJ2-3	.	CASSLRGTQYF
TRBV5-1	TRBJ1-2	.	CASSYPGTNYGYTF
TRBV19	TRBJ1-4	.	CASSIQPEKLFF
TRBV11-2	TRBJ2-7	.	CASSLVSVQLAYEQYF
TRBV9	TRBJ2-7	TRBD1	CASSAQGQGYEQYF
TRBV7-6	TRBJ1-5	.	CASSPGSSSNQPQHF
TRBV19	TRBJ2-6	.	CASKWHKVPFSGANVLTF
TRBV5-1	TRBJ1-1	.	CASSLVREAFF
TRBV10-3	TRBJ1-1	.	CAIRGDQNTEAFF
TRBV15	TRBJ2-7	TRBD2	CATSRGFQREEHEQYF
TRBV7-9	TRBJ2-5	.	CASSLRPADQETQYF
TRBV4-1	TRBJ2-5	.	CASSLGPQETQYF
TRBV7-9	TRBJ1-1	.	CASSTGEGLAEAFF
TRBV6-5	TRBJ2-5	.	CASSYYRQETQYF
TRBV5-1	TRBJ1-1	.	CASSLARVNTEAFF
TRBV6-4	TRBJ2-3	.	CASSGPVSGTDTQYF
TRBV6-4	TRBJ2-3	TRBD1	CASSDRGPADTQYF
TRBV28	TRBJ1-1	.	CASSSPRTSNTEAFF
TRBV28	TRBJ2-2	.	CASIDMGRVNTGELFF
TRBV5-1	TRBJ2-6	.	CASSSSSAGTNVLTF
TRBV29-1	TRBJ2-1	TRBD2	CSVVDFAGGFNEQFF
TRBV4-1	TRBJ1-2	TRBD1	CASSQDAQGLGYGYTF
TRBV7-9	TRBJ1-4	.	CASSFGQVWNEKLFF
TRBV7-2	TRBJ1-4	.	CASSLAGGFNEKLFF
TRBV18	TRBJ2-1	.	CASSPGLSATLYNEQFF
TRBV18	TRBJ2-7	TRBD2	CASSPGLAGAGEQYF
TRBV19	TRBJ2-7	TRBD1	CASSERTGLNYEQYF
TRBV6-1	TRBJ1-5	.	CASSEVSRSGPQHF
TRBV28	TRBJ1-6	.	CASSRTGNSPLHF
TRBV19	TRBJ1-4	.	CASSIGGHPDEKLFF
TRBV6-1	TRBJ1-2	TRBD1	CASSPTGAVVGYTF
TRBV5-8	TRBJ1-4	.	CASSLRGRGGTEKLFF
TRBV5-5	TRBJ1-2	.	CASSLIAGGNYGYTF
TRBV9	TRBJ2-2	.	CASSVEAGPNTGELFF
TRBV7-2	TRBJ2-2	TRBD2	CASSLVRLAGGNTGELFF
TRBV11-2	TRBJ1-5	TRBD1	CASSSRQGGKGNQPQHF
TRBV30	TRBJ1-6	.	CAWSFLPGRSNNSPLHF
TRBV4-1	TRBJ2-7	.	CASSQGSRVPSYEQYF